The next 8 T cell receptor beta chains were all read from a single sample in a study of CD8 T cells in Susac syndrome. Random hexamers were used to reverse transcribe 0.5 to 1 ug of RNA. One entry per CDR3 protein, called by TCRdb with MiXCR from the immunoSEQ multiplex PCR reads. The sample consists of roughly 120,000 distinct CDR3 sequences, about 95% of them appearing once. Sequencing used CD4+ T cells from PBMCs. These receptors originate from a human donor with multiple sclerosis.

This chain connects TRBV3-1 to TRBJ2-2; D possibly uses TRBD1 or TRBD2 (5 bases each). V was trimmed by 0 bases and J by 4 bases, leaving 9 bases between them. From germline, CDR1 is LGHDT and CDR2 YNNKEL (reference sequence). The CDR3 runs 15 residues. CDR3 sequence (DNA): TGTGCCAGCAGCCAAGATCCTGGGGGCACCGGGGAGCTGTTTTTT. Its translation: CASSQDPGGTGELFF.

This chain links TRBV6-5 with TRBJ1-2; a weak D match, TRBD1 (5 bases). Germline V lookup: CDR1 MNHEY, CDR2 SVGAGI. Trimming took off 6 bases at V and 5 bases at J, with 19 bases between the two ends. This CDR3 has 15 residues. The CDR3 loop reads CASRGPGPTNYGYTF. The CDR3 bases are TGTGCCAGCAGGGGCCCGGGGCCCACCAATTATGGCTACACCTTC.

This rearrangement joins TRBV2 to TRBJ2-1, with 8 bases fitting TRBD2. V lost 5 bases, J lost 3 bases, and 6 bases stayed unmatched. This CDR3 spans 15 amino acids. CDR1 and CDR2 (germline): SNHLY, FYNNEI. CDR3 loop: CASSPSGGFYNEQFF. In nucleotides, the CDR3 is TGTGCCAGCAGTCCCTCGGGAGGGTTCTACAATGAGCAGTTCTTC.

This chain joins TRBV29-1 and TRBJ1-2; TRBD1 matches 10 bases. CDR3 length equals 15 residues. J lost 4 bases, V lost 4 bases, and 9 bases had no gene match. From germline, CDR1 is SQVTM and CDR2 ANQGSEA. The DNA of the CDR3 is TGCAGCGTTGGCTCCGGGACAGGGGCCCCCTATGGCTACACCTTC. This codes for CSVGSGTGAPYGYTF.

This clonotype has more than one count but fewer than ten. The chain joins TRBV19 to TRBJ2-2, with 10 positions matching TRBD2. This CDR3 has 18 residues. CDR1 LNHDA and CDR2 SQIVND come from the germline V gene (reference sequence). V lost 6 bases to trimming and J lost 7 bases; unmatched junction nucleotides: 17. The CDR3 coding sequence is TGTGCCAGTAGCCGTGGGATGGCTAGCGGGAGAAGGAACGGGGAGCTGTTTTTT. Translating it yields CASSRGMASGRRNGELFF.

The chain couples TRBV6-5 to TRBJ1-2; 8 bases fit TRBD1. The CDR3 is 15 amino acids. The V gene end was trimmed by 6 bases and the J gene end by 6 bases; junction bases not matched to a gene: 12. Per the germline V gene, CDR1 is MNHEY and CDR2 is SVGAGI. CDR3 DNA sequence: TGTGCCAGCAGCCTTCCCGGACAGGGTAGTAATGGCTACACCTTC. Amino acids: CASSLPGQGSNGYTF.

CDR3 protein: CSVKTGGGSGNTIYF. The DNA of the CDR3 is TGCAGCGTCAAAACCGGTGGGGGGTCTGGAAACACCATATATTTT. This sequence joins TRBV29-1 and TRBJ1-3; possible D gene TRBD1, 5 bases. The CDR3 is 15 amino acids. V was trimmed by 6 bases and J by 1 base, leaving 16 bases between them. Germline loops: CDR1 SQVTM, CDR2 ANQGSEA.

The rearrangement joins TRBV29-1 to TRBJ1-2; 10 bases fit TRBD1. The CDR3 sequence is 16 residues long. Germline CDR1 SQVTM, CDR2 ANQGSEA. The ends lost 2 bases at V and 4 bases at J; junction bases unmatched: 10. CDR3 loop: CSVELRTGGSSYGYTF. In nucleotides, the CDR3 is TGCAGCGTTGAATTGCGGACAGGGGGTTCAAGCTATGGCTACACCTTC.